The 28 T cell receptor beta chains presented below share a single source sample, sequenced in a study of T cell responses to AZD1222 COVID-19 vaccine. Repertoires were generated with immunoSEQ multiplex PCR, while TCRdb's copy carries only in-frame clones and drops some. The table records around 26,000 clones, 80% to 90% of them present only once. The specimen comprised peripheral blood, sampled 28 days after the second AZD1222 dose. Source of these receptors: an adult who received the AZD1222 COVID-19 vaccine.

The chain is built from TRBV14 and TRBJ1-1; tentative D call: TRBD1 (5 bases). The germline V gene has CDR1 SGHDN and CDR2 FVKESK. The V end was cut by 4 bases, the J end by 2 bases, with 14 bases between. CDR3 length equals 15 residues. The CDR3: CASSRQGRLNTEAFF. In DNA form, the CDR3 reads TGTGCCAGCAGCCGCCAGGGACGGTTAAACACTGAAGCTTTCTTT. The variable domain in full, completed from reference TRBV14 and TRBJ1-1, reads EAGVTQFPSHSVIEKGQTVTLRCDPISGHDNLYWYRRVMGKEIKFLLHFVKESKQDESGMPNNRFLAERTGGTYSTLKVQPAELEDSGVYFCASSRQGRLNTEAFFGQGTRLTVV.

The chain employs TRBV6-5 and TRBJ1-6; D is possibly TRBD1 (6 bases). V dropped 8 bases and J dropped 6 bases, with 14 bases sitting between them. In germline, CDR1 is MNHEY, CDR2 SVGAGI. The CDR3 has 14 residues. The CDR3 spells CASGWGGGNSPLHF. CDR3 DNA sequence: TGTGCCAGCGGATGGGGAGGGGGTAATTCACCCCTCCACTTT.

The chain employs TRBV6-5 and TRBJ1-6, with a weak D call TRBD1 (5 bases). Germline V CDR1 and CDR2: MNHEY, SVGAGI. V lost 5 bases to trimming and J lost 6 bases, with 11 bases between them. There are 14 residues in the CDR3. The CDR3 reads CASSRQPFNSPLHF. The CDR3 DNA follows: TGTGCCAGCAGTAGACAGCCCTTTAATTCACCCCTCCACTTT.

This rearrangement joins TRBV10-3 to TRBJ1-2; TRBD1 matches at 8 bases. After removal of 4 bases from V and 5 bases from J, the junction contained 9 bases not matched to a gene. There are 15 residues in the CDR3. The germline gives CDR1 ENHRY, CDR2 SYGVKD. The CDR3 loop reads CAISGDRGGPYGYTF. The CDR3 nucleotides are TGTGCCATCAGTGGCGACAGGGGAGGGCCTTATGGCTACACCTTC.

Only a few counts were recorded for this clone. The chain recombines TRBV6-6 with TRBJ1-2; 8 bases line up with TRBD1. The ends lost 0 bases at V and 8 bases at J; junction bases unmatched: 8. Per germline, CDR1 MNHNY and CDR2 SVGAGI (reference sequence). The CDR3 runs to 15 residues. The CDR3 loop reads CASSYSTGQAGGYTF. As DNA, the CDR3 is TGTGCCAGCAGTTACTCTACGGGACAGGCGGGCGGCTACACCTTC.

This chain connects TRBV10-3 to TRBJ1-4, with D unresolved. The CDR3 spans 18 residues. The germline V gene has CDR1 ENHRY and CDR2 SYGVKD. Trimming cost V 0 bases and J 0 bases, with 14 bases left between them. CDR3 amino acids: CAISESIQVAATNEKLFF. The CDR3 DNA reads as TGTGCCATCAGTGAGTCGATACAAGTCGCGGCAACTAATGAAAAACTGTTTTTT.

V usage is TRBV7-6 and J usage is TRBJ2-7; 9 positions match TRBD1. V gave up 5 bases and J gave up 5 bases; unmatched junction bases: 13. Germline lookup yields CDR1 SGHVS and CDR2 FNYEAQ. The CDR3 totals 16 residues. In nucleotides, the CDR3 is TGTGCCAGCAGCCTGGCCCCGGGACAGGGTATGGACGAGCAGTACTTC. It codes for CASSLAPGQGMDEQYF.

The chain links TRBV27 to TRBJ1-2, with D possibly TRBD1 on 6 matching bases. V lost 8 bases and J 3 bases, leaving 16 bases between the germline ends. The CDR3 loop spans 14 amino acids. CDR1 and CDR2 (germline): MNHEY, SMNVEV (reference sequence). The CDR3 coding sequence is TGTGCCAGCGGCGAGAGGGACACCGACTATGGCTACACCTTC. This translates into CASGERDTDYGYTF.

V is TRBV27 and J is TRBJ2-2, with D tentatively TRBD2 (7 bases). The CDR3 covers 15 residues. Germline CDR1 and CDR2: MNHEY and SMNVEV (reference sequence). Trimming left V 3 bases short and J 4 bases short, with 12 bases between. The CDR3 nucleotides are TGTGCCAGCAGTTTTCGGGGGGCGGGCACCGGGGAGCTGTTTTTT. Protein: CASSFRGAGTGELFF.

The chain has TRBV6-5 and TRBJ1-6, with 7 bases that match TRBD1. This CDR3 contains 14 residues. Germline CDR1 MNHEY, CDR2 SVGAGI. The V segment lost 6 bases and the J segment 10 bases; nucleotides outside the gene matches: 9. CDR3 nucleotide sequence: TGTGCCAGCAGCCTTACAGGGGAGGGCTCACCCCTCCACTTT. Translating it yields CASSLTGEGSPLHF.

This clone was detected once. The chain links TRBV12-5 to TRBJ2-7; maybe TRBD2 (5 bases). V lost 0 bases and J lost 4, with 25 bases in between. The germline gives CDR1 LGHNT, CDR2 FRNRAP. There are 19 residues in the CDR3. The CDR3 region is CASGLVLGGGSILGYEQYF. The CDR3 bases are TGTGCTAGTGGTTTGGTACTTGGCGGAGGATCCATTTTGGGTTACGAGCAGTACTTC.

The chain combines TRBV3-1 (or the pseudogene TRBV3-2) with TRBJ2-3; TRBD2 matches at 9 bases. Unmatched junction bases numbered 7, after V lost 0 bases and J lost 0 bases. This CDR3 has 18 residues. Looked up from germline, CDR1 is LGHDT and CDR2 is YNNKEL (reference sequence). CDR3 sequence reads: CASSQDTLTSGSTDTQYF. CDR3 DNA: TGTGCCAGCAGCCAAGATACCCTGACTAGCGGCAGCACAGATACGCAGTATTTT.

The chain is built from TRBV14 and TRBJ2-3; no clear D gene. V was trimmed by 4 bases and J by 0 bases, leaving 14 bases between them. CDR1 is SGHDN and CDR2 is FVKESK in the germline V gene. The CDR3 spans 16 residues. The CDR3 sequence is CASSPGRASSTDTQYF. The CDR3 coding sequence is TGTGCCAGCAGCCCTGGCCGTGCGTCTAGCACAGATACGCAGTATTTT.

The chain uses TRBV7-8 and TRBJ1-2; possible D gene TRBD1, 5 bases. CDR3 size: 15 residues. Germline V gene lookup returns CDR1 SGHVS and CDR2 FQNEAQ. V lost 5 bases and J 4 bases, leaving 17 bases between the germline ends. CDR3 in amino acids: CASSLAVGLRYGYTF. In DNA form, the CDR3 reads TGTGCCAGCAGCCTCGCTGTGGGGCTACGCTATGGCTACACCTTC.

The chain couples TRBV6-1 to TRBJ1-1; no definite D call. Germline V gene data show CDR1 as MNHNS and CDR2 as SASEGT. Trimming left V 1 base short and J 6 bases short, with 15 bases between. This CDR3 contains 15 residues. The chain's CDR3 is CASSEGASTGAEAFF. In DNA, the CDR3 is TGTGCCAGCAGTGAAGGGGCCTCCACTGGAGCTGAAGCTTTCTTT.

This CDR3 is CASSPRTEPNYEQYF. The CDR3 DNA follows: TGTGCCAGCAGCCCCCGGACAGAACCGAACTACGAGCAGTACTTC. The chain carries TRBV9 and TRBJ2-7; TRBD1 might be the D (6 bases). The V and J ends lost 4 bases and 3 bases respectively, with 17 bases between them. Germline CDR1 SGDLS, CDR2 YYNGEE. This CDR3 is built from 15 residues.

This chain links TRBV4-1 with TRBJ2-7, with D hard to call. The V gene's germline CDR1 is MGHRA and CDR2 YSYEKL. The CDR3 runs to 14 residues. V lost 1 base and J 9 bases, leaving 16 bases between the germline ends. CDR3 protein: CASSQVSENEVQYF. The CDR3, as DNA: TGCGCCAGCAGCCAAGTCTCAGAGAATGAGGTGCAGTACTTC.

The CDR3 nucleotides read TGTGCCAGCAGCTTAGGGACAGGGGGCTTCAATGAGCAGTTCTTC. Translating gives CASSLGTGGFNEQFF. This chain uses TRBV11-3 with TRBJ2-1; 11 positions match TRBD1. The CDR3 length is 15 residues. V was clipped by 1 base and J by 6 bases; unmatched bases: 2. The germline V gene encodes CDR1 SGHNT and CDR2 YENEEA.

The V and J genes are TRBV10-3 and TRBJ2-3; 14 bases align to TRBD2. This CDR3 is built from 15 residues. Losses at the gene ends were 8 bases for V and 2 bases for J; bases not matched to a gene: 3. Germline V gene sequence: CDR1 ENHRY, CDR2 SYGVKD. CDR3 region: CAIGTSGGNTDTQYF. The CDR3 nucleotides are TGTGCCATCGGGACTAGCGGGGGTAACACAGATACGCAGTATTTT.

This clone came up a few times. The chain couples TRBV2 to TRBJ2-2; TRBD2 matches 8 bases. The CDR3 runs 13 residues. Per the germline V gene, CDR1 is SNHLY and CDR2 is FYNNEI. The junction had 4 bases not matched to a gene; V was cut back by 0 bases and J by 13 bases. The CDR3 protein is CASSEASGGGLFF. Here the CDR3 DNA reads TGTGCCAGCAGTGAAGCGAGCGGGGGAGGGCTGTTTTTT.

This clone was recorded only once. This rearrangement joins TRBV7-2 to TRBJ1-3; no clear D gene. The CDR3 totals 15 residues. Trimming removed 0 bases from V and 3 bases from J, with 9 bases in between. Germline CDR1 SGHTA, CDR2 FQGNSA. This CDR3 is CASSLASRFGNTIYF. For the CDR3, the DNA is TGTGCCAGCAGCTTAGCATCCAGGTTTGGAAACACCATATATTTT.

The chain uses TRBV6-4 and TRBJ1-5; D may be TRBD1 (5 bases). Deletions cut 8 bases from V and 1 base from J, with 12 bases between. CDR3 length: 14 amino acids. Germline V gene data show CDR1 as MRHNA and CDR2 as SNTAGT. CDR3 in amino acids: CASPRDRSNQPQHF. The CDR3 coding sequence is TGTGCCAGCCCCCGGGACCGGAGCAATCAGCCCCAGCATTTT.

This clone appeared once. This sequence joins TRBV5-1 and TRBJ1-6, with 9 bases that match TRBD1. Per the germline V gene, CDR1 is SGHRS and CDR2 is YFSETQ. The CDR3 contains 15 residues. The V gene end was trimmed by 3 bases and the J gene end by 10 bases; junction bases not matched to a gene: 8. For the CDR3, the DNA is TGCGCCAGCAGCTCGGGACAGGGCGGGGAATCACCCCTCCACTTT. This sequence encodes CASSSGQGGESPLHF. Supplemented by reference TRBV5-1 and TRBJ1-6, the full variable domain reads KAGVTQTPRYLIKTRGQQVTLSCSPISGHRSVSWYQQTPGQGLQFLFEYFSETQRNKGNFPGRFSGRQFSNSRSEMNVSTLELGDSALYLCASSSGQGGESPLHFGNGTRLTVT.

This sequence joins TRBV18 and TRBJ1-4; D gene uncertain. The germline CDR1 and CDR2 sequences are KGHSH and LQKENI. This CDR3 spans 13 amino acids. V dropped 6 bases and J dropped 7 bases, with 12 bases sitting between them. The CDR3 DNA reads TGTGCCAGCTCCGCGTCGGTCCCTGAAAAACTGTTTTTT. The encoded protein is CASSASVPEKLFF.

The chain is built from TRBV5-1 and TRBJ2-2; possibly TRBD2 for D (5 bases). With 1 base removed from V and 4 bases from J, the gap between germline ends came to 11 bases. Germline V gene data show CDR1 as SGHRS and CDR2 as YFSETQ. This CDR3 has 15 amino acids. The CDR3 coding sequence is TGCGCCAGCAGCTTGCGAGGGTCGACCACCGGGGAGCTGTTTTTT. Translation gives CASSLRGSTTGELFF.

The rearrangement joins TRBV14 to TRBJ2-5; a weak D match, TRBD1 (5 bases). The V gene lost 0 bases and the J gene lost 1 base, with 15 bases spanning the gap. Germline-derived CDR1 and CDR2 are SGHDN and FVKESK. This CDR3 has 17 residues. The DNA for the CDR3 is TGTGCCAGCAGCCAAGATAAGGGGCGGTGGGGCCAAGAGACCCAGTACTTC. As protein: CASSQDKGRWGQETQYF.

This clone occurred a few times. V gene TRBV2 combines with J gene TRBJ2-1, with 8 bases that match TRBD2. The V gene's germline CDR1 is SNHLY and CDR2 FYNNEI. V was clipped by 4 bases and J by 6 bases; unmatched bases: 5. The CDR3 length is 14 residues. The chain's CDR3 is CASSARGGRNEQFF. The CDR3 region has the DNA TGTGCCAGCAGTGCCCGGGGGGGCCGCAATGAGCAGTTCTTC. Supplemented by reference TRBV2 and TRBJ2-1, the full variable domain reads EPEVTQTPSHQVTQMGQEVILRCVPISNHLYFYWYRQILGQKVEFLVSFYNNEISEKSEIFDDQFSVERPDGSNFTLKIRSTKLEDSAMYFCASSARGGRNEQFFGPGTRLTVL.

This chain's CDR3 is CASSPREPGSPLHF. In DNA, the CDR3 is TGTGCCAGCAGTCCCCGTGAACCGGGATCACCCCTCCACTTT. The chain joins TRBV6-5 to TRBJ1-6; D gene uncertain. V was clipped by 5 bases and J by 10 bases, with 15 bases between them. The CDR3 covers 14 residues. Germline loops: CDR1 MNHEY, CDR2 SVGAGI.